Following are 24 T cell receptor beta chains from one sample sequenced in a study of T cell responses to AZD1222 COVID-19 vaccine. Profiling relied on immunoSEQ multiplex PCR, and the TCRdb table lists in-frame clones only, not all of them. The sample contains over 100,000 clones, around 87% of which appear only once. The specimen comprised peripheral blood, sampled on day 0 of AZD1222 vaccination. The receptors shown here come from an adult in good health.

This clone was picked up many times. This chain connects TRBV11-3 to TRBJ2-1; D uncertain. Germline CDR1 reads SGHNT; CDR2 reads YENEEA. This CDR3 region has 15 residues. V was trimmed by 2 bases and J by 8 bases, leaving 16 bases between them. CDR3 loop: CASSLKGREVDEQFF. In nucleotides, the CDR3 is TGTGCCAGCAGCTTAAAGGGTCGAGAGGTGGATGAGCAGTTCTTC.

The gene calls are TRBV4-2 and TRBJ2-1; either TRBD1 or TRBD2 may fit D (5 bases each). The CDR3 is made up of 12 amino acids. V lost 5 bases, J lost 10 bases, and 12 bases lay in between. Germline CDR1 and CDR2: LGHNA and YNFKEQ. CDR3 sequence (DNA): TGTGCCAGCAGCGGGGACCTTCCCGAGCAGTTCTTC. This codes for CASSGDLPEQFF.

The CDR3 protein is CASSFGPPGQEETQYF. For the CDR3, the DNA is TGTGCCAGCAGCTTTGGACCCCCGGGACAGGAAGAGACCCAGTACTTC. This chain links TRBV5-4 with TRBJ2-5; TRBD1 agrees at 8 bases. This CDR3 region has 16 residues. V lost 2 bases, J lost 3 bases, and 9 bases stayed unmatched. Germline assignment: CDR1 SGHNT and CDR2 YYREEE (reference sequence).

This chain joins TRBV5-1 and TRBJ2-7; weak D call: TRBD2 (5 bases). This CDR3 comprises 15 residues. Deletions cut 0 bases from V and 7 bases from J, with 17 bases between. In germline, CDR1 is SGHRS, CDR2 YFSETQ. The CDR3 is CASSLGTPPGTEQYF. CDR3 coding DNA: TGCGCCAGCAGCTTGGGGACTCCACCGGGAACAGAGCAGTACTTC. The full variable domain, its missing parts supplied by reference TRBV5-1 and TRBJ2-7, is KAGVTQTPRYLIKTRGQQVTLSCSPISGHRSVSWYQQTPGQGLQFLFEYFSETQRNKGNFPGRFSGRQFSNSRSEMNVSTLELGDSALYLCASSLGTPPGTEQYFGPGTRLTVT.

The chain links TRBV24-1 to TRBJ2-1; 7 bases agree with TRBD1. V shed 4 bases and J 0 bases; nucleotides not matched to a gene: 14. This CDR3 spans 19 amino acids. CDR1 and CDR2 (germline): KGHDR, SFDVKD. The CDR3 protein is CATSDIWVPDRDSYNEQFF. For the CDR3, the DNA is TGTGCCACCAGTGACATTTGGGTCCCAGACAGGGACTCCTACAATGAGCAGTTCTTC.

V is TRBV5-1 and J is TRBJ1-1; no definite D call. Trimming cost V 6 bases and J 3 bases, with 12 bases left between them. The V gene's germline CDR1 is SGHRS and CDR2 YFSETQ. This CDR3 is built from 13 residues. CDR3 nucleotides: TGCGCCAGCACCCTCCACGGGGACACTGAAGCTTTCTTT. Protein product: CASTLHGDTEAFF.

The chain joins TRBV19 to TRBJ1-1; D ambiguous. Germline lookup yields CDR1 LNHDA and CDR2 SQIVND (reference sequence). V was cut by 5 bases and J by 6 bases, with 10 bases left in between. There are 12 residues in the CDR3. The CDR3 is CASSPSFAEAFF. CDR3 DNA: TGTGCCAGTAGTCCCTCGTTCGCTGAAGCTTTCTTT.

The chain uses TRBV4-1 and TRBJ2-7; no reliable D call. Looked up from germline, CDR1 is MGHRA and CDR2 is YSYEKL. V was pared by 1 base and J by 2 bases, with 9 bases between. This CDR3 contains 14 residues. This chain's CDR3 is CASSQAGSPYEQYF. The CDR3 DNA reads TGCGCCAGCAGCCAAGCAGGCTCCCCCTACGAGCAGTACTTC.

The chain combines TRBV4-3 with TRBJ2-3; the match to TRBD2 covers 9 bases. The germline CDR1 and CDR2 sequences are LGHNA and YSLEER. Trimming cost V 1 base and J 6 bases; bases outside gene matches: 8. There are 16 residues in the CDR3. The chain's CDR3 is CASSQGAGGPGDTQYF. The CDR3 DNA is TGCGCCAGCAGCCAAGGCGCGGGAGGGCCTGGGGATACGCAGTATTTT.

This rearrangement joins TRBV19 to TRBJ1-3, with a possible D match to TRBD1 (5 bases). Germline V lookup: CDR1 LNHDA, CDR2 SQIVND (reference sequence). CDR3 size: 14 residues. V was pared by 6 bases and J by 4 bases, with 13 bases between. The CDR3 loop is CASSLGTAGNTIYF. CDR3 DNA: TGTGCCAGTAGCCTAGGGACGGCGGGAAACACCATATATTTT.

The V and J genes are TRBV7-2 and TRBJ2-1, with TRBD2 matching over 10 bases. The CDR3 is made up of 14 amino acids. Germline V gene sequence: CDR1 SGHTA, CDR2 FQGNSA. After removal of 5 bases from V and 6 bases from J, the junction contained 4 bases not matched to a gene. This CDR3 is CASSKREGLNEQFF. Written as DNA, the CDR3 is TGTGCCAGCAGCAAGCGGGAGGGCCTCAATGAGCAGTTCTTC.

The chain joins TRBV27 to TRBJ2-5, with TRBD1 matching 9 bases. Trimming at V came to 6 bases and at J to 2 bases, leaving 7 bases not matched to a gene. The CDR3 covers 15 residues. Germline-derived CDR1 and CDR2 are MNHEY and SMNVEV (reference sequence). CDR3 loop: CASSSTTGGQETQYF. CDR3 coding DNA: TGTGCCAGCAGCTCTACGACAGGGGGGCAAGAGACCCAGTACTTC.

The chain combines TRBV19 with TRBJ1-2; D is possibly TRBD1 (5 bases). The germline CDR1 and CDR2 sequences are LNHDA and SQIVND (reference sequence). The CDR3 has 12 amino acids. V was trimmed by 3 bases and J by 8 bases, leaving 10 bases between them. CDR3 DNA sequence: TGTGCCAGTAGTATGGCGCCAGGGGGCTACACCTTC. The encoded protein is CASSMAPGGYTF.

The chain links TRBV29-1 to TRBJ2-5, with 7 bases fitting TRBD1. V lost 4 bases, J lost 1 base, and 6 bases stayed unmatched. This CDR3 comprises 14 residues. Per the germline V gene, CDR1 is SQVTM and CDR2 is ANQGSEA. The CDR3 reads CSVGTGNAQETQYF. CDR3 sequence (DNA): TGCAGCGTTGGGACAGGAAACGCCCAAGAGACCCAGTACTTC.

This chain joins TRBV29-1 and TRBJ2-3, with D maybe TRBD1 (7 bases). Trimming stripped 1 base from V and 2 bases from J, with 13 bases between. CDR3 length equals 15 residues. Germline V gene sequence: CDR1 SQVTM, CDR2 ANQGSEA. The CDR3: CSVEVAGGFTDTQYF. The CDR3 DNA is TGCAGCGTTGAAGTGGCAGGGGGGTTCACAGATACGCAGTATTTT.

The CDR3 loop reads CASSLNTDTQYF. The CDR3 DNA is TGTGCCAGCAGCCTAAACACAGATACGCAGTATTTT. The chain carries TRBV28 and TRBJ2-3; D gene uncertain. V shed 6 bases and J shed 2 bases, with 6 bases lying between them. This CDR3 has 12 amino acids. Germline V gene sequence: CDR1 MDHEN, CDR2 SYDVKM.

This clone was observed a single time. The CDR3 DNA is TGTGCCAGCAGGAAGGCTGGACAGGGGGCTCATAATGAAAAACTGTTTTTT. As protein: CASRKAGQGAHNEKLFF. This rearrangement joins TRBV11-2 to TRBJ1-4; 11 nucleotides line up with TRBD1. Looked up from germline, CDR1 is SGHAT and CDR2 is FQNNGV. The CDR3 is 17 residues long. The junction had 10 bases not matched to a gene; V was cut back by 6 bases and J by 4 bases.

This chain connects TRBV5-5 to TRBJ1-6; a weak D match, TRBD1 (6 bases). The CDR3 is 17 residues long. The ends were cut back, 0 bases at V and 9 bases at J, with 19 bases in the middle. The germline V gene encodes CDR1 SGHKS and CDR2 YYEKEE (reference sequence). The CDR3 DNA reads TGTGCCAGCAGCTTGGCCGCGGGCAGGGGACTTGGTTCACCCCTCCACTTT. Translating gives CASSLAAGRGLGSPLHF. The whole variable domain, filled in from reference TRBV5-5 and TRBJ1-6, reads DAGVTQSPTHLIKTRGQQVTLRCSPISGHKSVSWYQQVLGQGPQFIFQYYEKEERGRGNFPDRFSARQFPNYSSELNVNALLLGDSALYLCASSLAAGRGLGSPLHFGNGTRLTVT.

J is TRBJ2-5 and V is TRBV27, with 8 nucleotides matching TRBD2. This CDR3 has 16 amino acids. Germline V gene sequence: CDR1 MNHEY, CDR2 SMNVEV (reference sequence). J gave up 0 bases and V 1 base, and 4 bases lay outside the gene matches. The CDR3 DNA is TGTGCCAGCAGTTTATACGGGGGGGCGTACCAAGAGACCCAGTACTTC. Residues: CASSLYGGAYQETQYF.

The J gene is TRBJ2-5, the V gene TRBV10-3; weak D call: TRBD2 (6 bases). Germline CDR1 reads ENHRY; CDR2 reads SYGVKD. The CDR3 is 16 amino acids. Trimming removed 3 bases from V and 1 base from J, with 15 bases in between. DNA for the CDR3: TGTGCCATCAGTGACTCAAATTGGGAGGTCCAAGAGACCCAGTACTTC. Protein product: CAISDSNWEVQETQYF.

This clone was counted only a few times. The J gene is TRBJ1-5, the V gene TRBV28; D not certain. The CDR3 contains 14 residues. Trimming left V 6 bases short and J 0 bases short, with 9 bases between. Per germline, CDR1 MDHEN and CDR2 SYDVKM. CDR3 in DNA: TGTGCCAGCAGCCTCTTACTTAGCAATCAGCCCCAGCATTTT. This sequence encodes CASSLLLSNQPQHF.

The rearrangement links TRBV4-1 to TRBJ2-7; D is undetermined. This CDR3 has 12 amino acids. The V gene lost 5 bases and the J gene lost 10 bases, with 15 bases spanning the gap. Germline V gene lookup returns CDR1 MGHRA and CDR2 YSYEKL. The CDR3 is CASSADGSPQYF. The CDR3, as DNA: TGCGCCAGCAGCGCTGACGGTTCTCCCCAGTACTTC.

The J gene is TRBJ2-2, the V gene TRBV5-1; possibly TRBD1 for D (5 bases). The germline V gene encodes CDR1 SGHRS and CDR2 YFSETQ. V was cut by 0 bases and J by 5 bases, with 20 bases left in between. The CDR3 spans 18 residues. CDR3 residues: CASSLEGQGLFATGELFF. The CDR3 nucleotides are TGCGCCAGCAGCTTGGAAGGTCAGGGTCTATTTGCGACCGGGGAGCTGTTTTTT.

J is TRBJ2-5 and V is TRBV5-1; 9 bases align to TRBD1. J gave up 2 bases and V 2 bases, and 1 base lay outside the gene matches. This CDR3 spans 14 amino acids. From germline, CDR1 is SGHRS and CDR2 YFSETQ. DNA of the CDR3: TGCGCCAGCAGCTTAGGGACAGGGCAAGAGACCCAGTACTTC. Translating it yields CASSLGTGQETQYF.